The clone carrying this T cell receptor beta chain was seen only a few times. This entry comes from a study of blood T cell repertoires in COVID-19. Germline V CDR1 and CDR2: SEHNR, FQNEAQ (reference sequence). There are 14 residues in the CDR3. Trimming removed 5 bases from V and 8 bases from J, with 15 bases in between. Repertoires were generated with immunoSEQ multiplex PCR, while TCRdb's copy carries only in-frame clones and drops some. The table has a few hundred thousand clones, roughly 85% seen once. The sequenced sample consisted of PBMCs or T cells enriched from blood (not recorded which). The source of this sequence is a woman between 25 and 40 years old who had recovered from COVID-19. The gene calls are TRBV7-9 and TRBJ2-2; D is possibly TRBD2 (7 bases). The CDR3 bases are TGTGCCAGCAGCAAACAGGGAGGGATGGGGGAGCTGTTTTTT. It translates to CASSKQGGMGELFF.